The 30 T cell receptor beta chains listed next were all sequenced from one sample in a study of blood T cell repertoires in COVID-19. This table comes from immunoSEQ multiplex PCR, and its TCRdb copy is limited to in-frame clones, with some not included. Found here are 95,000 to 150,000 clones, over 75% of them singletons; the top ten hold around 4%. The sequencing input was peripheral blood. These TCRs come from a man in his 60s with acute or convalescent COVID-19.

This clone was counted a single time. The chain uses TRBV7-2 and TRBJ2-5, with a weak D call TRBD1 (6 bases). Germline V gene data show CDR1 as SGHTA and CDR2 as FQGNSA. Trimming removed 4 bases at V and 2 bases at J, with 14 bases between. This CDR3 is 15 amino acids long. The CDR3 protein is CASSSGQPPQETQYF. For the CDR3, the DNA is TGTGCCAGCAGCTCTGGACAGCCTCCTCAAGAGACCCAGTACTTC.

DNA of the CDR3: TGTGCCAGCAGCTCATCTGACGGGACCTACGAGCAGTACTTC. Translated, it gives CASSSSDGTYEQYF. The V and J genes are TRBV7-9 and TRBJ2-7; D is possibly TRBD2 (5 bases). V lost 4 bases, J lost 2 bases, and 12 bases lay in between. The germline CDR1 and CDR2 sequences are SEHNR and FQNEAQ (reference sequence). This CDR3 comprises 14 residues.

CDR3 amino acids: CASTVLAGGLNEQFF. The DNA of the CDR3 is TGTGCCAGCACCGTACTAGCGGGAGGGCTCAATGAGCAGTTCTTC. The chain uses TRBV28 and TRBJ2-1; 13 bases map to TRBD2. This CDR3 is 15 amino acids long. Per the germline V gene, CDR1 is MDHEN and CDR2 is SYDVKM. The ends lost 7 bases at V and 6 bases at J; junction bases unmatched: 6.

The J gene is TRBJ2-2, the V gene TRBV5-5; D gene uncertain. The V end was cut by 0 bases, the J end by 0 bases, with 9 bases between. This CDR3 is 16 amino acids long. Germline V gene lookup returns CDR1 SGHKS and CDR2 YYEKEE (reference sequence). CDR3 sequence: CASSLGRQANTGELFF. Written as DNA, the CDR3 is TGTGCCAGCAGCTTGGGTCGACAAGCGAACACCGGGGAGCTGTTTTTT.

The V call is TRBV19, the J call TRBJ2-1; TRBD1 agrees at 8 bases. Trimming cost V 5 bases and J 1 base; bases outside gene matches: 4. The CDR3 is 15 amino acids. Germline V gene sequence: CDR1 LNHDA, CDR2 SQIVND (reference sequence). CDR3 nucleotide sequence: TGTGCCAGTAGTGAACAGGGGGTTTCCTACAATGAGCAGTTCTTC. It specifies CASSEQGVSYNEQFF.

J is TRBJ2-1 and V is TRBV9, with a weak D call TRBD2 (6 bases). This CDR3 has 15 residues. Trimming stripped 1 base from V and 5 bases from J, with 13 bases between. CDR1 and CDR2 from the germline V gene are SGDLS and YYNGEE. CDR3 in amino acids: CASSVYASANNEQFF. The CDR3 DNA follows: TGTGCCAGCAGCGTATATGCTAGCGCGAACAATGAGCAGTTCTTC.

The chain couples TRBV5-6 to TRBJ1-1; 7 nucleotides agree with TRBD1. The CDR3 is 12 amino acids. V lost 2 bases to trimming and J lost 10 bases; unmatched junction nucleotides: 5. The germline V gene encodes CDR1 SGHDT and CDR2 YYEEEE. The CDR3 region has the DNA TGTGCCAGCAGCTTTACAGGGGTCGGAGCTTTCTTT. It translates to CASSFTGVGAFF.

This rearrangement joins TRBV28 to TRBJ2-5; D unclear. Trimming took 3 bases from V and 4 from J, leaving 9 bases between them. The germline V gene encodes CDR1 MDHEN and CDR2 SYDVKM. This CDR3 contains 13 residues. The CDR3 nucleotides are TGTGCCAGCAGTTTTCCCCCGGGAGAGACCCAGTACTTC. This sequence encodes CASSFPPGETQYF.

This clone has just one count. The chain couples TRBV19 to TRBJ2-7, with a weak D call TRBD2 (5 bases). The germline CDR1 and CDR2 sequences are LNHDA and SQIVND (reference sequence). The CDR3 extends over 12 amino acids. V lost 3 bases and J 6 bases, leaving 9 bases between the germline ends. CDR3 coding DNA: TGTGCCAGTAGTATCGTCCGGGGCGAGCAGTACTTC. Translated, it gives CASSIVRGEQYF.

The chain combines TRBV11-2 with TRBJ1-4, with D possibly matching TRBD1 (6 bases). Trimming pared 5 bases from V and 6 bases from J, leaving 16 bases between. The CDR3 is 15 amino acids. CDR1 is SGHAT, CDR2 FQNNGV, per germline. The CDR3 coding sequence is TGTGCCAGCAGCCTGTCCCAGGGGAGTTATGAAAAACTGTTTTTT. As protein: CASSLSQGSYEKLFF.

The CDR3, as DNA: TGTGCCAGCTCACCGGACAGAGTGAACACTGAAGCTTTCTTT. Its protein product is CASSPDRVNTEAFF. The chain joins TRBV18 to TRBJ1-1; the D gene is possibly TRBD1 (6 bases). The V end lost 3 bases, the J end lost 0 bases, and 8 bases lay between the germline ends. The CDR3 has 14 residues. The germline CDR1 and CDR2 sequences are KGHSH and LQKENI.

This CDR3 is CASSASGLSGANVLTF. The CDR3 DNA reads TGTGCCAGCAGCGCCTCGGGACTCTCTGGGGCCAACGTCCTGACTTTC. The chain recombines TRBV9 with TRBJ2-6, with D possibly being TRBD2 (6 bases). The CDR3 is made up of 16 amino acids. V gave up 3 bases and J gave up 0 bases, with 10 bases separating them. The germline CDR1 and CDR2 sequences are SGDLS and YYNGEE.

The genes are TRBV28 and TRBJ2-7, with D possibly being TRBD2 (6 bases). The V gene lost 6 bases and the J gene lost 11 bases, with 14 bases spanning the gap. Germline values: CDR1 MDHEN, CDR2 SYDVKM. The CDR3 extends over 11 amino acids. The CDR3 DNA follows: TGTGCCAGCAGATATAGACTAGAGGAGTACTTC. It encodes CASRYRLEEYF. Variable domain in full (rest from reference TRBV28 and TRBJ2-7): DVKVTQSSRYLVKRTGEKVFLECVQDMDHENMFWYRQDPGLGLRLIYFSYDVKMKEKGDIPEGYSVSREKKERFSLILESASTNQTSMYLCASRYRLEEYFGPGTRLTVT.

The rearrangement links TRBV6-5 to TRBJ2-2, with D possibly being TRBD2 (6 bases). Germline V gene lookup returns CDR1 MNHEY and CDR2 SVGAGI. The V and J ends lost 0 bases and 4 bases respectively, with 9 bases between them. The length of the CDR3 is 15 residues. CDR3 in DNA: TGTGCCAGCAGTTACTCGCCGGGAGCCACCGGGGAGCTGTTTTTT. It encodes CASSYSPGATGELFF.

The chain recombines TRBV7-2 with TRBJ2-1; 11 bases align to TRBD2. V shed 5 bases and J 7 bases; nucleotides not matched to a gene: 10. The germline V gene has CDR1 SGHTA and CDR2 FQGNSA. This CDR3 has 16 amino acids. The CDR3 region is CASSTRSGRAWNEQFF. In nucleotides, the CDR3 is TGTGCCAGCAGCACCCGTAGCGGGAGGGCCTGGAATGAGCAGTTCTTC.

V usage is TRBV6-2 or TRBV6-3 and J usage is TRBJ1-4; the D gene is possibly TRBD1 (5 bases). The CDR3 is 12 residues long. Germline CDR1 MNHEY, CDR2 SVGEGT. With 5 bases removed from V and 11 bases from J, the gap between germline ends came to 12 bases. This chain's CDR3 is CASSHPGGKLFF. The CDR3 DNA reads as TGTGCCAGCAGTCACCCCGGGGGGAAACTGTTTTTT.

This sequence joins TRBV19 and TRBJ2-7, with TRBD2 matching over 9 bases. The J segment lost 0 bases and the V segment lost 5 bases, leaving 2 bases of the junction unmatched. This CDR3 has 14 amino acids. CDR1 is LNHDA, CDR2 SQIVND, per germline (reference sequence). CDR3 nucleotides: TGTGCCAGTAGTGTTAGCGGGAGCTCCTACGAGCAGTACTTC. It encodes CASSVSGSSYEQYF.

The CDR3: CASSITGRAIDEQFF. The CDR3 DNA reads TGTGCCAGTAGTATTACCGGGAGGGCGATCGATGAGCAGTTCTTC. V is TRBV19 and J is TRBJ2-1; 8 positions match TRBD2. From germline, CDR1 is LNHDA and CDR2 SQIVND (reference sequence). V shed 3 bases, J shed 8 bases, and the junction held 9 bases outside the gene matches. This CDR3 region has 15 residues.

CDR3 residues: CASSTAGESTDTQYF. The CDR3 coding sequence is TGTGCCAGCAGCACGGCGGGGGAGAGCACAGATACGCAGTATTTT. J is TRBJ2-3 and V is TRBV9; 7 bases fit TRBD2. The CDR3 is made up of 15 amino acids. The ends lost 4 bases at V and 0 bases at J; junction bases unmatched: 5. Germline-derived CDR1 and CDR2 are SGDLS and YYNGEE.

V gene TRBV18 combines with J gene TRBJ2-1, with 9 bases aligning to TRBD1. V trimming: 6 bases; J trimming: 0 bases; junction bases outside the gene matches: 6. The CDR3 runs to 16 residues. Looked up from germline, CDR1 is KGHSH and CDR2 is LQKENI. Here the CDR3 DNA reads TGTGCCAGCTCCCCCCGGGACAGGGCCTCCTACAATGAGCAGTTCTTC. This sequence encodes CASSPRDRASYNEQFF.

In its sample, this clone was seen a few times. The chain links TRBV6-2 or TRBV6-3 to TRBJ2-5; D perhaps matches TRBD2 (5 bases). The germline CDR1 and CDR2 sequences are MNHEY and SVGEGT. Between the trimmed V and J ends, which lost 5 bases and 7 bases, there was a span of 11 bases. CDR3 length equals 12 residues. This CDR3 is CASSDPAGTQYF. The CDR3 coding sequence is TGTGCCAGCAGTGACCCCGCGGGGACCCAGTACTTC.

The sample holds one count of this clone. CDR3 amino acids: CATRSGQGEGEAFF. For the CDR3, the DNA is TGTGCCACCAGATCCGGACAGGGGGAAGGTGAAGCTTTCTTT. The chain uses TRBV15 and TRBJ1-1; 10 bases map to TRBD1. This CDR3 has 14 amino acids. Germline V gene sequence: CDR1 LNHNV, CDR2 YYDKDF (reference sequence). Unmatched junction bases numbered 8, after V lost 6 bases and J lost 7 bases. Filled out from reference TRBV15 and TRBJ1-1, the complete variable domain reads DAMVIQNPRYQVTQFGKPVTLSCSQTLNHNVMYWYQQKSSQAPKLLFHYYDKDFNNEADTPDNFQSRRPNTSFCFLDIRSPGLGDTAMYLCATRSGQGEGEAFFGQGTRLTVV.

The chain carries TRBV28 and TRBJ1-6; no definite D call. V shed 6 bases and J shed 6 bases, with 6 bases lying between them. This CDR3 spans 12 amino acids. CDR1 MDHEN and CDR2 SYDVKM come from the germline V gene. The CDR3 sequence: CASSLGNSPLHF. The CDR3 region has the DNA TGTGCCAGCAGCCTCGGTAATTCACCCCTCCACTTT. Looking up the rest from reference TRBV28 and TRBJ1-6 gives the full variable domain: DVKVTQSSRYLVKRTGEKVFLECVQDMDHENMFWYRQDPGLGLRLIYFSYDVKMKEKGDIPEGYSVSREKKERFSLILESASTNQTSMYLCASSLGNSPLHFGNGTRLTVT.

The chain employs TRBV7-8 and TRBJ2-2, with D possibly TRBD2 on 5 matching bases. Between the trimmed V and J ends, which lost 0 bases and 0 bases, there was a span of 8 bases. This CDR3 is built from 16 residues. The germline V gene encodes CDR1 SGHVS and CDR2 FQNEAQ. The DNA for the CDR3 is TGTGCCAGCAGCTTAGCGCGGGTCTCGAACACCGGGGAGCTGTTTTTT. This encodes CASSLARVSNTGELFF.

The chain couples TRBV6-5 to TRBJ1-5; 8 nucleotides line up with TRBD1. The CDR3 covers 15 residues. Germline V gene lookup returns CDR1 MNHEY and CDR2 SVGAGI. V lost 5 bases to trimming and J lost 1 base; unmatched junction nucleotides: 4. The CDR3 region has the DNA TGTGCCAGCAGTCAGGACAGGGCGAGCAATCAGCCCCAGCATTTT. It encodes CASSQDRASNQPQHF.

The chain is built from TRBV10-3 and TRBJ2-2; maybe TRBD1 (6 bases). Germline V gives CDR1 ENHRY, CDR2 SYGVKD. The CDR3 spans 14 residues. V lost 0 bases to trimming and J lost 6 bases, with 8 bases between them. CDR3 region: CAISESGAPGELFF. The CDR3 DNA follows: TGTGCCATCAGTGAGTCGGGGGCCCCCGGGGAGCTGTTTTTT.

This clone was seen a few times. This chain uses TRBV7-6 with TRBJ2-7; D may be TRBD1 (5 bases). The CDR3 consists of 14 residues. Trimming took off 3 bases at V and 3 bases at J, with 12 bases between the two ends. Germline lookup yields CDR1 SGHVS and CDR2 FNYEAQ. The CDR3 DNA reads TGTGCCAGCAGCTTCGGTTCAGGGAACTACGAGCAGTACTTC. The encoded protein is CASSFGSGNYEQYF.

This chain links TRBV7-6 with TRBJ1-4; 7 bases are a match to TRBD1. The CDR3 extends over 15 amino acids. V shed 4 bases and J 3 bases; nucleotides not matched to a gene: 5. Germline loops: CDR1 SGHVS, CDR2 FNYEAQ. CDR3 protein: CASSYRDSPNEKLFF. CDR3 in DNA: TGTGCCAGCAGCTACCGGGACAGTCCTAATGAAAAACTGTTTTTT.

The CDR3 nucleotides read TGTGCCATCTCTGACTGGGACAGGGGAACCTCTGGGGCCAACGTCCTGACTTTC. Translation gives CAISDWDRGTSGANVLTF. The chain couples TRBV10-3 to TRBJ2-6; 10 positions agree with TRBD1. This CDR3 has 18 amino acids. CDR1 and CDR2 (germline): ENHRY, SYGVKD. Trimming took 8 bases from V and 0 from J; bases not matched to a gene: 10.

This clone was observed a few times. This chain joins TRBV27 and TRBJ2-3; 7 bases line up with TRBD1. The trim removed 8 bases at V and 1 base at J, leaving 3 bases unmatched. Germline values: CDR1 MNHEY, CDR2 SMNVEV (reference sequence). The CDR3 sequence is 13 residues long. Here the CDR3 DNA reads TGTGCCAGCGAAGACAGGGGCACAGATACGCAGTATTTT. This encodes CASEDRGTDTQYF.